This TCR beta chain emerged from a study of T cell responses to AZD1222 COVID-19 vaccine. General study results and limits: The span of vaccine-associated CD4 TCRs extended across spike, with dominance at 160-218 and 743-854.

TCRdb keeps only in-frame clones here, not all; method: immunoSEQ multiplex PCR. The table includes about 120,000 clones, about nine tenths detected once. This clone was recorded a few times. The target antigen is unknown. The receptor was isolated from an adult in good health. This material consisted of peripheral blood, taken on day 0 of AZD1222 vaccination.

The CDR3 DNA reads as TGCGCCAGCAGCTTGACGCCTAACACTGAAGCTTTCTTT. This translates into CASSLTPNTEAFF. The chain links TRBV5-1 to TRBJ1-1; D gene unclear. Looked up from germline, CDR1 is SGHRS and CDR2 is YFSETQ. The CDR3 is made up of 13 amino acids. V was clipped by 1 base and J by 2 bases, with 6 bases between them.